This TCR beta chain was documented in a study of cytomegalovirus exposure and HLA in healthy donors listed by TCRdb under 2017. In terms of the full investigation: In an earlier analysis of 587 of the donors, under 300 Gb of sequence data and approximately 120 million unique TCR beta sequences from roughly 190 million T cells were reported. An early release covering roughly 640 HLA-typed donors comprised about 300 gigabases of sequencing data and roughly 86 million unique TCR sequences. Of the 300 to 500 genotyped donors, approximately 80% were placed in the genetic ancestry cluster associated with self-reported Caucasian donors. The study aimed to test whether cataloging public T cell receptors could reveal signatures of past pathogen exposure. Using immunosequencing, the study profiled T cell repertoires from around 680 subjects and related those repertoires to cytomegalovirus serostatus. Besides the first cohort of 500 to 700 subjects, a separate validation cohort made up of roughly 120 different subjects was used. To predict cytomegalovirus infection status, the study combined high-throughput TCR immunosequencing, statistical association of individual TCRs with disease status, and machine learning. In a later analysis, previously published TCR beta repertoires from several hundred donors were re-analyzed and high-resolution HLA genotyping was added so that TCR occurrence patterns could be studied. In the later analysis, no new phenotypic data were used to find candidate immune exposures; instead, reliance was placed on TCR beta sequences and their occurrence across donors. To decide whether each TCR beta V gene segment behaved as functional or pseudogenic, an earlier analysis of approximately 600 of the donors relied on high-throughput TCR beta sequencing. Donor age, sex, ethnicity and CMV serostatus were collected together with the repertoire data. A later genetic analysis used genome-wide SNP genotypes for about 60% of the roughly 670 donors, treating that subset as a discovery cohort. All discovery cohort repertoires had been generated on a single sequencing platform. Class I and class II HLA loci were covered by the typing at four-digit resolution. Typing coverage differed by locus: A, B, C, DRB1 and DQB1 were typed in roughly 620-630 donors, DQA1 in about 560, DPA1 in over 600, and DPB1 in just under 480. Four or five DR-DQ haplotypes were handled as single units for association and clustering because linkage in the cohort was strong. On average, 235,054 unique TCR beta nucleotide sequences were sequenced per donor among a few hundred genotyped donors of the cohort, with 15% to 20% of those sequences being non-productive. Points the paper makes about the study in general: Broadly in line with IMGT annotations, most TCR beta V segments showed up in productive rearrangements about 87% or about 30% of the time in an earlier analysis of several hundred of the donors. In a later genetic analysis, fewer N-insertions in productive TCRs were reported among donors in an Asian-associated ancestry cluster than the roughly 710-donor mean. The cohort was sequenced for TCR beta chains only, and without alpha or paired-chain data the features that could be detected were limited. In a later genetic analysis, a missense DCLRE1C variant was associated with V-gene and J-gene trimming of TCR beta chains, and the association was replicated in an independent cohort. Linkage disequilibrium might explain the correlated functional status among segregating V segments, but an unknown experimental factor could not be excluded. A later analysis found that HLA-associated TCR beta chains were more clonally expanded and had lower generation probabilities than equally common non-associated chains. It was suggested by the authors that the approach could potentially be generalized to other disease states and immunological phenotypes. In the study, some 180 TCR beta chains were listed as associated with cytomegalovirus. A few of the identified cytomegalovirus-associated TCR beta chains were confirmed in vitro to be specific for cytomegalovirus antigens. At a false discovery rate of 0.05, a later analysis linked 16,951 TCR beta sequences to specific HLA alleles. A later analysis reported that several top co-occurrence clusters appeared linked to parvovirus B19, influenza, CMV and Epstein-Barr virus. While some public TCRs were present in many individuals, most TCR sequences turned up only very rarely across donors. A later analysis found that most CMV-associated TCR beta chains appeared HLA-restricted, with HLA associations seemingly driven largely by CMV exposure. In both the original and validation cohorts, the classifier was reported to diagnose cytomegalovirus status with high specificity and sensitivity. Roughly uniform sequencing depth across donors was assumed in presence/absence analyses, although this assumption may not hold. Immune exposure information for the cohort was limited to CMV serostatus. A group of highly shared sequence variants was considered likely to be a technical artifact of the sequencing pipeline. When HLA alleles, especially DR and DQ, strongly co-occurred, attributing TCR associations to individual alleles was difficult. Some IMGT-functional V segments, including TRBV6-2 and TRBV6-3, could not be distinguished by the 87-base-pair reads and were therefore excluded. A further reported finding was that TCR beta sequences accurately predicted the HLA-A and HLA-B alleles for most subjects in the first cohort. HLA typing was unavailable for some donors at each locus, so association tests used only the typed subset. A later analysis found that TCR association rates varied across HLA loci, with DRB1 alleles showing the most associated TCRs and HLA-C alleles the fewest. Because counts were too low, approximately 18 rarely observed V segments, including chromosome 9 orphons, were excluded from the earlier analysis of some 590 of the donors.

Libraries were prepared through the immunoSEQ multiplex PCR assay. A mixture of 60 forward primers for TCR Vbeta segments and 13 reverse primers for TCR Jbeta segments was used in the multiplex PCR. A multiplex PCR assay on genomic DNA amplified the CDR3 region of rearranged TCR beta genes. The Illumina HiSeq System was used to sequence the amplified TCR beta libraries as 87-base-pair reads. The study's own analysis went as follows. A later analysis counted about 80 million unique TCR beta chains across the 670 or so repertoires, and around 9.9 million of these chains were shared by at least two donors. To remove PCR and sequencing errors, raw reads were error-corrected and collapsed into unique sequences using a nearest-neighbor algorithm that merged closely related sequences. Alignment of CDR3 sequences to IMGT reference sequences was used to assign V, D and J gene segments. For a sequence to be retained, at least a six-nucleotide match to both a V gene segment and a J gene segment was required. A rearrangement was called productive if the CDR3 had no stop codons and remained in frame with V and J, and every other rearrangement was called non-productive. Following IMGT convention, CDR3 was defined as the stretch from the second conserved V-encoded cysteine up to the conserved J-encoded phenylalanine. Sequences without an unambiguous match to a single V gene segment were excluded from the earlier analysis of 450 to 750 of the donors. In an earlier analysis of approximately 550 of the donors, V segments were called functional above 56.7% productive rearrangements and were called segregating when the between-donor standard deviation exceeded 5%. A statistical classification framework was built for diagnosing cytomegalovirus status from the catalog of TCR beta chain sequences. A later analysis assigned V and J genes by comparing TCR nucleotide sequences with IMGT/GENE-DB human TR gene sequences. Using the TCRdist pipeline, a later analysis assigned CDR3 sequences along with most-parsimonious VDJ recombination scenarios. A later analysis defined each TCR beta chain by its CDR3 amino acid sequence plus V-gene family, and excluded reads lacking a unique V-gene family. In a later analysis, around 650 highly shared, low-generation-probability nucleotide sequences were removed to address suspected cross-contamination and a sequencing artifact. For each public chain, a later analysis derived a clonal expansion index from normalized ranks of inferred template counts within each repertoire. A later analysis computed generation probabilities with a VDJ recombination model fitted to out-of-frame rearrangements, and checked the results against IGoR. In a later analysis, TCR-TCR, TCR-HLA and TCR-CMV co-occurrence was scored with hypergeometric tests, and a repertoire-size bias correction was applied to TCR pairs. To estimate false discovery rates, a later analysis permuted the HLA or CMV assignments 20 times. A later analysis grouped co-occurring TCRs with DBSCAN, adding TCRdist sequence similarity when clustering within HLA-allele-positive subsets. Repertoires with fewer than 30,000 or more than 120,000 public chains, plus five repertoires with anomalous nucleotide sharing, were excluded from co-occurrence clustering. Here the immuneACCESS table is served through TCRdb, limited to in-frame sequences with V and J called. Missing clones are a known gap in these copies; in checked studies unresolved V genes cover under half, and the rest lacks a known reason. That table gives V, J and clone size, and the DNA gave D and trimming. The sample data list over 65,000 clones, and around four fifths of these were observed just once. About 9.6% of the sample is in the top ten clones.

Concerning this clone: Its antigen target is currently unknown. No much larger clone is present one base from it, and per-base qualities are unavailable.

The cohort consisted of 600 to 750 healthy bone marrow donors. At the time of sampling, all cohort members were nominally healthy, though unrecorded immune exposures were likely present. The donor tested CMV seronegative and was one of the 352 seronegative cohort members. A peripheral blood sample was provided by each donor, and peripheral blood mononuclear cells were used for TCR beta sequencing. The Qiagen DNeasy Blood Extraction Kit was used to extract genomic DNA from the blood cell samples. Its CDR3 holds 14 amino acids, cysteine through phenylalanine. The retained sequence is limited to the CDR3, 42 bases, with the frame set at the first base. From the germline V gene, CDR1 is WSHSY and CDR2 is SAAADI.

The clonotype originates from a man in his forties or fifties in good health and CMV-seronegative. What was sequenced was PBMCs. The chain was built from TRBV10-2 and TRBJ2-5; 10 bases in the junction line up with TRBD1. The J call may be faulty, since TRBJ2-7 better matches the DNA end. The DNA reads as follows: TGCGCCAGCAGACCCGGGACAGGGGTCTACGAGCAGTACTTC. Translated, this gives CASRPGTGVYEQYF.